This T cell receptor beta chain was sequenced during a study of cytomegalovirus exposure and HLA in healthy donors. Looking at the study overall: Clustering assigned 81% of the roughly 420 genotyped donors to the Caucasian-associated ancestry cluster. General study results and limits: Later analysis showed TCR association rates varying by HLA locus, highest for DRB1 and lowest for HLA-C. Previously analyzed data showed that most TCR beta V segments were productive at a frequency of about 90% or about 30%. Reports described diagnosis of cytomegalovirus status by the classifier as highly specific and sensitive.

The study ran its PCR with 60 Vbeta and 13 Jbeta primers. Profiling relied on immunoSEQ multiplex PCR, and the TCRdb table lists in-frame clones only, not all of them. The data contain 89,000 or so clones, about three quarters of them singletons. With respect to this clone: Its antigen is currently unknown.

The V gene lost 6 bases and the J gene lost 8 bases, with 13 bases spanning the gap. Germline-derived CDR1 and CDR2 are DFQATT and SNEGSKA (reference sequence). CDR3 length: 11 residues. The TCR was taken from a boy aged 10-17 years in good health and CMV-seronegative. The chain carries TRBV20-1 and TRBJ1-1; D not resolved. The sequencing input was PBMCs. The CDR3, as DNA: TGCAGTGCCCAAGGCGGATTCGAAGCTTTCTTT. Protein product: CSAQGGFEAFF.